A selection of T cell receptor beta chains follows, all from one sample in a study of shared clonotypes between healthy human individuals. TCRdb keeps only in-frame clones here, not all; method: immunoSEQ multiplex PCR. The sample yields about 690,000 clones, 90% seen once. Sample: memory CD8+ T cells from PBMCs. Receptor source: a man in his late teens or twenties in good health. Some clones in this sample may be carry-over from other donors' samples. Each CDR3 is given with its conserved first and last residue. The D gene is left open where the match is weak.

D gene	J gene	V gene	CDR3 protein
.	TRBJ1-2	TRBV11-2	CASSQERGSDYGYTF
TRBD1	TRBJ2-2	TRBV6-5	CASSYPGQYNTGELFF
TRBD2	TRBJ2-5	TRBV7-9	CASRLAGEETQYF
.	TRBJ2-1	TRBV5-1	CASSLSTEEGPGGWYEQFF
.	TRBJ2-7	TRBV15	CATSREGTTYEQYF
TRBD2	TRBJ2-1	TRBV7-8	CASSPPAGAFNEQFF
.	.	TRBV5-1	CASSSRPGPYEQYF
TRBD1	TRBJ1-2	TRBV7-9	CASSQYWGPGGGYTF
.	TRBJ2-1	TRBV19	CASSTRTHSSYNEQFF
.	TRBJ2-3	TRBV28	CASRPAADTQYF
TRBD1	TRBJ2-2	TRBV19	CASSLPGGVDTGELFF
TRBD1	TRBJ2-7	TRBV28	CASSAGYRGNNYEQYF
.	TRBJ1-1	TRBV29-1	CSVVGGSTEAFF
.	TRBJ1-4	TRBV25-1	CASSPQTGGLPEKLFF
TRBD2	TRBJ2-7	TRBV27	CASSLRGGPSYEQYF
.	TRBJ1-2	TRBV4-1	CASSQEGAGNGYTF
TRBD2	TRBJ2-1	TRBV6-5	CASSYKGLAGYGEQFF
TRBD2	TRBJ2-7	TRBV7-9	CASSLESGLAPYEQYF